Listed here are 29 T cell receptor beta chains from one sample, sequenced in a study of blood T cell repertoires in COVID-19. Produced via immunoSEQ multiplex PCR; TCRdb's table is partial and in-frame only. This repertoire shows around 62,000 clones, around 89% found once; its top ten account for under 4.5%. Source material: peripheral blood. These TCRs come from a human donor in a cohort sampled during active COVID-19.

The chain joins TRBV27 to TRBJ2-1, with D perhaps TRBD1 (5 bases). This CDR3 has 14 residues. The V gene's germline CDR1 is MNHEY and CDR2 SMNVEV (reference sequence). V was clipped by 4 bases and J by 5 bases, with 12 bases between them. CDR3 DNA: TGTGCCAGCAGTTGGGGCTCGTTCAACAATGAGCAGTTCTTC. Translating it yields CASSWGSFNNEQFF.

The J gene is TRBJ2-7, the V gene TRBV5-6; D uncertain. With 0 bases removed from V and 1 base from J, the gap between germline ends came to 5 bases. This CDR3 has 13 amino acids. Germline CDR1 SGHDT, CDR2 YYEEEE. The CDR3 sequence is CASSLGVSYEQYF. In DNA, the CDR3 is TGTGCCAGCAGCTTGGGCGTATCCTACGAGCAGTACTTC.

The chain combines TRBV7-9 with TRBJ1-5; weak D call: TRBD1 (5 bases). Between the trimmed V and J ends, which lost 4 bases and 11 bases, there was a span of 12 bases. The length of the CDR3 is 12 residues. CDR1 and CDR2 from the germline V gene are SEHNR and FQNEAQ (reference sequence). The CDR3 reads CASSSPKDTQHF. CDR3 nucleotide sequence: TGTGCCAGCAGCTCACCTAAGGACACCCAGCATTTT.

V is TRBV25-1 and J is TRBJ2-1, with 11 bases lining up with TRBD2. V lost 4 bases and J lost 5; bases outside the gene matches: 7. The CDR3 contains 16 residues. Germline loops: CDR1 MGHDK, CDR2 SYGVNS. CDR3 nucleotides: TGTGCCAGCAGTGGGAATAGCGGGAGGGCCCACAATGAGCAGTTCTTC. Translated: CASSGNSGRAHNEQFF.

V gene TRBV4-2 combines with J gene TRBJ2-7, with TRBD1 matching 7 bases. CDR1 is LGHNA, CDR2 YNFKEQ, per germline. V lost 0 bases and J lost 3; bases outside the gene matches: 2. The CDR3 contains 14 residues. The CDR3 here is CASSQERTGYEQYF. The CDR3 DNA reads as TGTGCCAGCAGCCAAGAGAGGACAGGCTACGAGCAGTACTTC.

This chain uses TRBV27 with TRBJ2-2; D is undetermined. Germline-derived CDR1 and CDR2 are MNHEY and SMNVEV (reference sequence). The CDR3 spans 14 residues. Deletions cut 6 bases from V and 4 bases from J, with 12 bases between. The CDR3 reads CASRLYTATGELFF. As DNA, the CDR3 is TGTGCCAGCAGGCTTTATACAGCCACCGGGGAGCTGTTTTTT.

As to this clone: Other DNA sequences within the sample encode an identical CDR3. The chain recombines TRBV9 with TRBJ1-4, with 9 bases matching TRBD1. After removal of 3 bases from V and 5 bases from J, the junction contained 2 bases not matched to a gene. This CDR3 has 14 residues. Germline CDR1 and CDR2: SGDLS and YYNGEE. CDR3 DNA sequence: TGTGCCAGCAGCGCAACAGGGGGCAATGAAAAACTGTTTTTT. Translating it yields CASSATGGNEKLFF.

This sequence joins TRBV4-1 and TRBJ2-5, with a possible D match to TRBD1 (5 bases). Germline V gene sequence: CDR1 MGHRA, CDR2 YSYEKL. V was trimmed by 3 bases and J by 5 bases, leaving 13 bases between them. The CDR3 consists of 14 residues. CDR3 DNA sequence: TGCGCCAGCAGCCAGGGGCTAGGGAAGGAGACCCAGTACTTC. Translation: CASSQGLGKETQYF.

The chain couples TRBV2 to TRBJ1-2; D remains unclear. The V end was cut by 0 bases, the J end by 8 bases, with 7 bases between. Germline lookup yields CDR1 SNHLY and CDR2 FYNNEI. CDR3 length equals 12 residues. The CDR3 sequence is CASSEAFSGYTF. Here the CDR3 DNA reads TGTGCCAGCAGTGAAGCCTTCTCGGGCTACACCTTC.

V and J are TRBV4-3 and TRBJ1-5; perhaps TRBD1 as D (6 bases). Germline V gives CDR1 LGHNA, CDR2 YSLEER. V lost 0 bases to trimming and J lost 5 bases, with 11 bases between them. The CDR3 consists of 15 residues. CDR3 loop: CASSQEWGRDQPQHF. The DNA for the CDR3 is TGCGCCAGCAGCCAAGAGTGGGGGCGGGATCAGCCCCAGCATTTT.

This clone has more than one count but fewer than ten. The genes are TRBV28 and TRBJ2-7; the D gene is possibly TRBD2 (5 bases). From germline, CDR1 is MDHEN and CDR2 SYDVKM. Trimming pared 10 bases from V and 0 bases from J, leaving 16 bases between. This CDR3 spans 14 amino acids. CDR3 amino acids: CATGRPGSSYEQYF. For the CDR3, the DNA is TGTGCCACAGGACGGCCTGGGAGCTCCTACGAGCAGTACTTC.

This clone has just one count. CDR3 in amino acids: CASSLGGNIQYF. The CDR3 DNA is TGTGCCAGCAGCTTAGGCGGGAACATTCAGTACTTC. This chain joins TRBV7-2 and TRBJ2-4; D may be TRBD2 (5 bases). This CDR3 spans 12 amino acids. Germline lookup yields CDR1 SGHTA and CDR2 FQGNSA. The V end was cut by 1 base, the J end by 7 bases, with 5 bases between.

This rearrangement joins TRBV6-5 to TRBJ1-3, with D hard to call. This CDR3 spans 12 amino acids. V was trimmed by 7 bases and J by 0 bases, leaving 4 bases between them. Germline loops: CDR1 MNHEY, CDR2 SVGAGI. The CDR3: CASTGSGNTIYF. As DNA, the CDR3 is TGTGCCAGCACGGGCTCTGGAAACACCATATATTTT.

The chain is built from TRBV7-9 and TRBJ2-5; TRBD2 is a possible D gene (5 bases). Trimming cost V 1 base and J 5 bases, with 14 bases left between them. This CDR3 region has 15 residues. Germline CDR1 and CDR2: SEHNR and FQNEAQ (reference sequence). The CDR3 nucleotides read TGTGCCAGCAGCTTAGGAGGGAGTTGGGAGGAGACCCAGTACTTC. Its translation: CASSLGGSWEETQYF.

The chain links TRBV7-2 to TRBJ1-6; 8 bases align to TRBD1. Germline V lookup: CDR1 SGHTA, CDR2 FQGNSA. This CDR3 has 16 amino acids. With 3 bases clipped from V and 11 bases from J, the junction kept 12 bases outside the gene matches. CDR3 sequence reads: CASSFGRGPPQPPLHF. In DNA, the CDR3 is TGTGCCAGCAGCTTCGGCAGGGGGCCTCCCCAGCCACCCCTCCACTTT.

V is TRBV3-1 (or the pseudogene TRBV3-2) and J is TRBJ2-5; perhaps TRBD2 as D (7 bases). Between the trimmed V and J ends, which lost 4 bases and 3 bases, there was a span of 21 bases. Germline lookup yields CDR1 LGHDT and CDR2 YNNKEL (reference sequence). There are 17 residues in the CDR3. CDR3 sequence reads: CASSLPPGGRKEETQYF. As DNA, the CDR3 is TGTGCCAGCAGCCTCCCACCGGGGGGCCGGAAGGAAGAGACCCAGTACTTC.

For the CDR3, the DNA is TGTGCCAGCAGTCGAAGCCAAAGCTCCTACAATGAGCAGTTCTTC. It codes for CASSRSQSSYNEQFF. This chain links TRBV27 with TRBJ2-1; D is undetermined. The CDR3 has 15 amino acids. Trimming took 5 bases from V and 0 from J, leaving 11 bases between them. CDR1 is MNHEY, CDR2 SMNVEV, per germline (reference sequence).

The chain has TRBV7-9 and TRBJ2-7; 9 bases match TRBD1. Germline V gene sequence: CDR1 SEHNR, CDR2 FQNEAQ (reference sequence). The CDR3 is made up of 14 amino acids. The V and J ends lost 7 bases and 3 bases, in that order; junction bases with no gene match: 7. The CDR3 DNA reads TGTGCCAGCACCGGGACAGGGTCTATCTACGAGCAGTACTTC. Protein product: CASTGTGSIYEQYF. The whole variable domain, filled in from reference TRBV7-9 and TRBJ2-7, reads DTGVSQNPRHKITKRGQNVTFRCDPISEHNRLYWYRQTLGQGPEFLTYFQNEAQLEKSRLLSDRFSAERPKGSFSTLEIQRTEQGDSAMYLCASTGTGSIYEQYFGPGTRLTVT.

This clone was counted once. The rearrangement links TRBV27 to TRBJ2-7; 9 bases match TRBD1. The trim removed 6 bases at V and 3 bases at J, leaving 6 bases unmatched. Germline V CDR1 and CDR2: MNHEY, SMNVEV (reference sequence). The CDR3 totals 14 residues. The CDR3 protein is CASSPGQGFYEQYF. CDR3 bases: TGTGCCAGCAGCCCGGGACAGGGATTCTACGAGCAGTACTTC.

This chain joins TRBV11-2 and TRBJ1-1; perhaps TRBD1 as D (5 bases). Germline V gene lookup returns CDR1 SGHAT and CDR2 FQNNGV. V shed 5 bases and J shed 0 bases, with 13 bases lying between them. CDR3 size: 15 residues. CDR3 bases: TGTGCCAGCAGCCTAACTGCCAGGGTGAACACTGAAGCTTTCTTT. It translates to CASSLTARVNTEAFF. Full variable domain (missing parts from reference TRBV11-2 and TRBJ1-1): EAGVAQSPRYKIIEKRQSVAFWCNPISGHATLYWYQQILGQGPKLLIQFQNNGVVDDSQLPKDRFSAERLKGVDSTLKIQPAKLEDSAVYLCASSLTARVNTEAFFGQGTRLTVV.

The chain employs TRBV28 and TRBJ1-2; D is ambiguous. The ends were cut back, 3 bases at V and 4 bases at J, with 15 bases in the middle. The CDR3 covers 15 residues. Germline loops: CDR1 MDHEN, CDR2 SYDVKM. DNA of the CDR3: TGTGCCAGCAGTTTTGTCGCTGAACAGACCTATGGCTACACCTTC. Its translation is CASSFVAEQTYGYTF.

The table lists this clone with a few counts. The V call is TRBV4-2, the J call TRBJ2-5; 7 positions match TRBD2. Germline assignment: CDR1 LGHNA and CDR2 YNFKEQ. The V and J ends lost 7 bases and 4 bases, in that order; junction bases with no gene match: 9. The CDR3 has 14 amino acids. CDR3 amino acids: CASTSPGEGETQYF. Here the CDR3 DNA reads TGTGCCAGCACCTCCCCCGGGGAGGGAGAGACCCAGTACTTC.

The V gene is TRBV7-2, the J gene TRBJ2-3; 14 nucleotides line up with TRBD2. There are 17 residues in the CDR3. J lost 4 bases, V lost 5 bases, and 8 bases had no gene match. Germline CDR1 is SGHTA and CDR2 is FQGNSA. The DNA for the CDR3 is TGTGCCAGCAGCGGCCGACTAGCGGGGGGGCGTGCAGATACGCAGTATTTT. Translation: CASSGRLAGGRADTQYF.

This chain uses TRBV3-1 (or the pseudogene TRBV3-2) with TRBJ1-1; D is unclear. This CDR3 region has 15 residues. Germline CDR1 LGHDT, CDR2 YNNKEL (reference sequence). Trimming took off 1 base at V and 6 bases at J, with 15 bases between the two ends. This CDR3 is CASSQVFRGRPEAFF. The CDR3 DNA sequence: TGTGCCAGCAGCCAAGTGTTCCGAGGGCGGCCTGAAGCTTTCTTT.

V gene TRBV29-1 combines with J gene TRBJ1-2, with TRBD1 matching 8 bases. Germline trimming cut 6 bases from V and 6 bases from J; bases unmatched to any gene: 3. This CDR3 region has 11 residues. Germline V gene lookup returns CDR1 SQVTM and CDR2 ANQGSEA. The CDR3 region has the DNA TGCAGCGTCGACAGGGGCCATGGCTACACCTTC. Its translation: CSVDRGHGYTF.

This clone was found a few times. Mismatch with germline at one junction end may stem from a read error. V usage is TRBV7-9 and J usage is TRBJ2-2; D remains ambiguous. The CDR3 spans 13 residues. Germline loops: CDR1 SEHNR, CDR2 FQNEAQ (reference sequence). The CDR3 coding sequence is TGTGCCAGCAGTTTAGTCGGTGTCGGGGAGCTGTTTTTT. Translated, it gives CASSLVGVGELFF.

The gene calls are TRBV5-3 and TRBJ1-4; D not certain. TRBV5-3 is reported as an ORF; its role is uncertain. Deletions cut 4 bases from V and 8 bases from J, with 12 bases between. This CDR3 has 13 amino acids. The CDR3 nucleotides are TGTGCCAGAAGCCCCCAAACTCGGGAAAAACTGTTTTTT. It translates to CARSPQTREKLFF.

This clone was seen a single time. The genes are TRBV10-3 and TRBJ2-7, with 7 bases aligning to TRBD1. Per the germline V gene, CDR1 is ENHRY and CDR2 is SYGVKD. CDR3 length equals 13 residues. Trimming at V came to 9 bases and at J to 0 bases, leaving 5 bases not matched to a gene. CDR3 in DNA: TGTGCCATGCGAACAGGGGACTCCTACGAGCAGTACTTC. Amino acids: CAMRTGDSYEQYF.

The chain employs TRBV20-1 and TRBJ2-1; D is unclear. V shed 6 bases and J shed 9 bases, with 9 bases lying between them. Germline values: CDR1 DFQATT, CDR2 SNEGSKA (reference sequence). The CDR3 extends over 10 amino acids. CDR3 nucleotides: TGCAGTGCGCCTATAAGTGAGCAGTTCTTC. Protein: CSAPISEQFF.